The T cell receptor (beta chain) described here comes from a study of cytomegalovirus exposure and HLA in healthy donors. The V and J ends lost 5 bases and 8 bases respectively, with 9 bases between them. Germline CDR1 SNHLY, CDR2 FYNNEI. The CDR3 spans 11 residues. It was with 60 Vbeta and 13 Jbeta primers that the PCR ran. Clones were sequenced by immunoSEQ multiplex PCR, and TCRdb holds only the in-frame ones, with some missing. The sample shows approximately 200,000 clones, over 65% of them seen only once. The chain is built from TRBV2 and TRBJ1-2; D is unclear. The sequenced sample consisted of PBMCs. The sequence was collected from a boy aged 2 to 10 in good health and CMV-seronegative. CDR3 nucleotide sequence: TGTGCCAGCAGTACGAGCTTGGGCTACACCTTC. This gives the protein CASSTSLGYTF. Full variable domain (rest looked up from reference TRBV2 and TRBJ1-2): EPEVTQTPSHQVTQMGQEVILRCVPISNHLYFYWYRQILGQKVEFLVSFYNNEISEKSEIFDDQFSVERPDGSNFTLKIRSTKLEDSAMYFCASSTSLGYTFGSGTRLTVV.